The clone carrying this T cell receptor beta chain was counted between two and nine times. What it recognizes is unknown. Trimming cost V 0 bases and J 2 bases, with 8 bases left between them. The CDR3 is 14 residues long. Germline values: CDR1 SGHRS, CDR2 YFSETQ. The sample belongs to a study of beta chain features in type 1 diabetes. Whole-study findings and limits: Among patients, naive, central memory and Treg TCRB repertoires appeared more similar than among healthy donors. Individuals with type 1 diabetes displayed fewer insertions and more deletions at VDJ junctions. A potential PCR bias toward shorter templates would be equal in patient and control samples.

Since all of the isolated RNA was reverse transcribed, expressed TCRB transcripts were what got sequenced. Data came from immunoSEQ multiplex PCR; TCRdb stores just in-frame clones and leaves some out. The table records 350,000 to 450,000 clones, approximately 15% of them present only once. Sorting based on CD45RO/CCR7/CD25/CD127/CD95/CD27 separated CD4+ naive, central memory, regulatory and stem cell-like memory cells. Sequences were obtained from naive CD4+ T cells from blood. This chain links TRBV5-1 with TRBJ2-5; no firm D call. The source is a man under 40 in good health. This CDR3 reads CASSLGSQQETQYF. The CDR3 region has the DNA TGCGCCAGCAGCTTGGGGTCACAGCAAGAGACCCAGTACTTC.